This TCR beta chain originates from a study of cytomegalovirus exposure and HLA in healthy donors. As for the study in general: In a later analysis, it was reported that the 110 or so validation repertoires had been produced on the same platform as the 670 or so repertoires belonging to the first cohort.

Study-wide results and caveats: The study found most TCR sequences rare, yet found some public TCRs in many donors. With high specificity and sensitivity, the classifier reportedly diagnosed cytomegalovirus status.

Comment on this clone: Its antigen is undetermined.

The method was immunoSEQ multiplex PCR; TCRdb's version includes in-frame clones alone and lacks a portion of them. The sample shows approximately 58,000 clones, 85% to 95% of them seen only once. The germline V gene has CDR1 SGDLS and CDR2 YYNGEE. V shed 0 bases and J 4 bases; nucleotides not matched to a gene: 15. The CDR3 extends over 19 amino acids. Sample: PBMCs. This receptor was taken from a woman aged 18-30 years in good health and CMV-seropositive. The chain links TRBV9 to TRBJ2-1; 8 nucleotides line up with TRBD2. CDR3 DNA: TGTGCCAGCAGCGTAGTAGGGGGGCCACTAGCGGTCCTATACAATGAGCAGTTCTTC. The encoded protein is CASSVVGGPLAVLYNEQFF.